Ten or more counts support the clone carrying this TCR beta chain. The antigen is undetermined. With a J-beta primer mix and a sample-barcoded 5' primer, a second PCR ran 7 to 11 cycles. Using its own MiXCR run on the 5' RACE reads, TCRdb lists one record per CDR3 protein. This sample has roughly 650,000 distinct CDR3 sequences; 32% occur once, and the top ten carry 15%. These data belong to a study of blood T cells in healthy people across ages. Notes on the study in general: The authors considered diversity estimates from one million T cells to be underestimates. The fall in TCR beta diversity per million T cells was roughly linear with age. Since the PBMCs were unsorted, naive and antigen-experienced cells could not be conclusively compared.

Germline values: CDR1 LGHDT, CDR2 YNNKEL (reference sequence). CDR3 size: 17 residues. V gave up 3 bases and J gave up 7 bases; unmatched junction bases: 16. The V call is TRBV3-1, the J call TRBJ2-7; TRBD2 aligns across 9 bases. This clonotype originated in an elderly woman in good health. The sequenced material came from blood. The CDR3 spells CASSHGKRGARLREQYF. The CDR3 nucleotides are TGTGCCAGCAGCCACGGAAAGCGGGGGGCACGCCTCCGAGAGCAGTACTTC.